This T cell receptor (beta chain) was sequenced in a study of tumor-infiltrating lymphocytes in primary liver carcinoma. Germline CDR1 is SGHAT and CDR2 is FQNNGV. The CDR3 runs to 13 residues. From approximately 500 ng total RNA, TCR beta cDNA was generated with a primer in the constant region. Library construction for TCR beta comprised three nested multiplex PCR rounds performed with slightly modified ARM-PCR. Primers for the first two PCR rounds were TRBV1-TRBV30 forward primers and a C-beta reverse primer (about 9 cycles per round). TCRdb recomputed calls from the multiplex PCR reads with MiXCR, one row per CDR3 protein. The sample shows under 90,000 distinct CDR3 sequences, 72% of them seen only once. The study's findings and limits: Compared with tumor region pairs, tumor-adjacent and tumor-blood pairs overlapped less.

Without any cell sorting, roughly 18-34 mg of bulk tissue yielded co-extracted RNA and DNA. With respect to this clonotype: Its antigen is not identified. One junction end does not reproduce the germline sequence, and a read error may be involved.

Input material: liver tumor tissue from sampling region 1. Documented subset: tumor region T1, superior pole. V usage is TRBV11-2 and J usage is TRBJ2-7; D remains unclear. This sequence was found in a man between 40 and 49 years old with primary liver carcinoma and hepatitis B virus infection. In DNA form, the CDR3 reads TGTGCCGGCAGCTTAAGTGAGCCAGCATCGCAGTACTTC. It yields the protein CAGSLSEPASQYF. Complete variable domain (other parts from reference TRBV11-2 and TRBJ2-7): EAGVAQSPRYKIIEKRQSVAFWCNPISGHATLYWYQQILGQGPKLLIQFQNNGVVDDSQLPKDRFSAERLKGVDSTLKIQPAKLEDSAVYLCAGSLSEPASQYFGPGTRLTVT.